The entry that follows covers one T cell receptor (beta chain) sequence. This entry comes from a study of blood T cell repertoires in COVID-19. This CDR3 contains 16 residues. The V end was cut by 5 bases, the J end by 1 base, with 15 bases between. Germline assignment: CDR1 MDHEN and CDR2 SYDVKM. How the authors handled the data: Estimation of nucleated cell counts relied on the amplification of reference gene primers. Measured with immunoSEQ multiplex PCR; TCRdb has only the in-frame clones, and not every one. That table is the source of V, J and clone size, and D and trimming were worked out from the DNA. The sample records about 40,000 clones, around nine tenths being singletons.

Sequencing was carried out using peripheral blood. The chain uses TRBV28 and TRBJ1-5; D is possibly TRBD1 (6 bases). The sequence was obtained from a woman in her 70s with acute or convalescent COVID-19. For the CDR3, the DNA is TGTGCCAGCAGTCGCCCACAGGGCGGCAGCAATCAGCCCCAGCATTTT. Residues: CASSRPQGGSNQPQHF. The variable domain in full, with the rest retrieved from reference TRBV28 and TRBJ1-5, is DVKVTQSSRYLVKRTGEKVFLECVQDMDHENMFWYRQDPGLGLRLIYFSYDVKMKEKGDIPEGYSVSREKKERFSLILESASTNQTSMYLCASSRPQGGSNQPQHFGDGTRLSIL.